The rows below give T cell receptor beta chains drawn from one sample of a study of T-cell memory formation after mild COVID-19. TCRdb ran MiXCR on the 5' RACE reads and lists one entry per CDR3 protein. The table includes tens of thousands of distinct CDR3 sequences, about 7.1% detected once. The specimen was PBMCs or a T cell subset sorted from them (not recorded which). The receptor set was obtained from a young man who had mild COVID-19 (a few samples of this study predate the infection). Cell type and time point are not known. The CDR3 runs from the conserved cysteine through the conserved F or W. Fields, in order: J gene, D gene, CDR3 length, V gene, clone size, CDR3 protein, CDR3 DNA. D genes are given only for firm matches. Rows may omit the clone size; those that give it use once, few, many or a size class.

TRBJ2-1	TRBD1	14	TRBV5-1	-	CASSVRTGADEQFF	TGCGCCAGCAGCGTTCGGACAGGGGCGGATGAGCAGTTCTTC
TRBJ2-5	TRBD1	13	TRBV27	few	CASSLWDRETQYF	TGTGCCAGCAGTTTATGGGACAGGGAGACCCAGTACTTC
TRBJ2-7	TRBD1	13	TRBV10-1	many	CASSEGTGNRQYF	TGCGCCAGCAGTGAAGGGACAGGTAATCGGCAGTACTTC
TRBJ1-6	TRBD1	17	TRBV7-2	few	CASSSFSFGQGALSLHF	TGTGCCAGCAGCTCCTTCTCATTTGGACAGGGGGCATTGTCCCTCCACTTT
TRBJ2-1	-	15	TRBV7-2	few	CASSFQTGSGVEQFF	TGTGCCAGCAGCTTCCAGACGGGGTCGGGGGTTGAGCAGTTCTTC
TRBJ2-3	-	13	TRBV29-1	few	CSVDRAGTDTQYF	TGCAGCGTTGACAGGGCTGGGACAGATACGCAGTATTTT
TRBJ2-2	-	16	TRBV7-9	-	CASSFREPANTGELFF	TGTGCCAGCAGCTTTCGTGAACCCGCGAACACCGGGGAGCTGTTTTTT
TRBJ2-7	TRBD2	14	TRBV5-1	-	CASSPSGEPYEQYF	TGCGCCAGCAGCCCAAGCGGGGAACCCTACGAGCAGTACTTC
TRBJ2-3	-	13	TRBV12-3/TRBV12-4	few	CASNQGLKDTQYF	TGTGCCAGCAATCAAGGGTTGAAAGATACGCAGTATTTT
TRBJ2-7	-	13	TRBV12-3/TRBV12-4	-	CASSLEGYAEQYF	TGTGCCAGCAGTTTAGAAGGGTATGCCGAGCAGTACTTC
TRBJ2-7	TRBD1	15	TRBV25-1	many	CASSRWTGGYNEQYF	TGTGCCAGCAGCCGCTGGACAGGGGGCTACAACGAGCAGTACTTC
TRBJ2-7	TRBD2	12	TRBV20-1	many	CSARVGGDEQYF	TGCAGTGCTAGAGTCGGGGGGGACGAGCAGTACTTC
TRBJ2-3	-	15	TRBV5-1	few	CASSATGIGTDTQYF	TGCGCCAGCAGCGCCACAGGGATCGGCACAGATACGCAGTATTTT
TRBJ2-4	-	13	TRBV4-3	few	CASSPDREGPVYF	TGCGCCAGCAGCCCCGACAGAGAGGGTCCAGTGTACTTC